Following are 10 T cell receptor beta chains from one sample sequenced in a study of shared clonotypes between healthy human individuals. The repertoire was sequenced with immunoSEQ multiplex PCR; TCRdb's copy has only in-frame clones and lacks some. The table records about 2.4 million clones, 93% of them present only once. Input material: naive CD4+ T cells from PBMCs. Regarding subset: CD45RA+ positively selected. These receptors all stem from a man between 18 and 29 years old in good health. Some clones in this sample may be carry-over from other donors' samples.

With respect to this clone: A read error may account for a junction end that differs from germline. The chain uses TRBV28 and TRBJ2-7; tentatively, D is TRBD2 (6 bases). Germline V gene sequence: CDR1 MDHEN, CDR2 SYDVKM. There are 16 residues in the CDR3. CDR3 region: CASSLGRGPRGYGQYF. Here the CDR3 DNA reads TGTGCCAGCAGTTTAGGGCGGGGCCCCCGGGGCTACGGGCAGTACTTC.

V and J are TRBV7-9 and TRBJ2-5; a weak D match, TRBD1 (6 bases). In germline, CDR1 is SEHNR, CDR2 FQNEAQ (reference sequence). The CDR3 sequence is 14 residues long. The V and J ends lost 0 bases and 7 bases respectively, with 12 bases between them. This CDR3 reads CASSLAGAQGTQYF. CDR3 bases: TGTGCCAGCAGCTTAGCGGGGGCGCAGGGGACCCAGTACTTC. Complete variable domain (other parts from reference TRBV7-9 and TRBJ2-5): DTGVSQNPRHKITKRGQNVTFRCDPISEHNRLYWYRQTLGQGPEFLTYFQNEAQLEKSRLLSDRFSAERPKGSFSTLEIQRTEQGDSAMYLCASSLAGAQGTQYFGPGTRLLVL.

This clone occurred once. This rearrangement joins TRBV5-1 to TRBJ2-7, with 12 bases that match TRBD2. There are 18 residues in the CDR3. CDR1 SGHRS and CDR2 YFSETQ come from the germline V gene. V trimming: 0 bases; J trimming: 6 bases; junction bases outside the gene matches: 13. CDR3 sequence: CASSLAGLAGGPFGEQYF. The CDR3, as DNA: TGCGCCAGCAGCTTGGCAGGGCTAGCGGGAGGGCCTTTCGGCGAGCAGTACTTC. The entire variable domain, with the rest obtained from reference TRBV5-1 and TRBJ2-7, is as follows: KAGVTQTPRYLIKTRGQQVTLSCSPISGHRSVSWYQQTPGQGLQFLFEYFSETQRNKGNFPGRFSGRQFSNSRSEMNVSTLELGDSALYLCASSLAGLAGGPFGEQYFGPGTRLTVT.

The chain links TRBV18 to TRBJ1-1; D is undetermined. Trimming pared 2 bases from V and 1 base from J, leaving 8 bases between. There are 14 residues in the CDR3. Germline CDR1 KGHSH, CDR2 LQKENI. This chain's CDR3 is CASSPFSENTEAFF. DNA of the CDR3: TGTGCCAGCTCACCATTTTCTGAGAACACTGAAGCTTTCTTT.

This chain joins TRBV11-2 and TRBJ1-1, with D perhaps matching TRBD1 (5 bases). Germline loops: CDR1 SGHAT, CDR2 FQNNGV. The CDR3 has 14 amino acids. Trimming took 1 base from V and 11 from J, leaving 17 bases between them. The CDR3, as DNA: TGTGCCAGCAGCTTAGTCTTTGGGGAGAAGGGGGCTTTCTTT. Translating it yields CASSLVFGEKGAFF.

The V gene is TRBV28, the J gene TRBJ2-1, with D perhaps TRBD2 (5 bases). This CDR3 is 12 amino acids long. The V end lost 5 bases, the J end lost 8 bases, and 10 bases lay between the germline ends. Germline lookup yields CDR1 MDHEN and CDR2 SYDVKM. This CDR3 is CASSPNGDEQFF. The DNA of the CDR3 is TGTGCCAGCAGTCCTAACGGGGATGAGCAGTTCTTC.

The chain links TRBV10-1 to TRBJ2-1, with 9 positions matching TRBD1. Per germline, CDR1 WNHNN and CDR2 SYGVQD (reference sequence). J lost 1 base, V lost 6 bases, and 10 bases had no gene match. The CDR3 is made up of 17 amino acids. CDR3 sequence: CASSDTGTGRSYNEQFF. The CDR3 DNA is TGCGCCAGCAGCGATACTGGGACAGGGAGATCCTACAATGAGCAGTTCTTC.

This chain links TRBV18 with TRBJ2-4, with 9 bases identical to TRBD2. The CDR3 contains 17 residues. Per the germline V gene, CDR1 is KGHSH and CDR2 is LQKENI. V lost 2 bases, J lost 8 bases, and 13 bases stayed unmatched. The CDR3 coding sequence is TGTGCCAGCTCACCAGTATTAGCGGGAGCCTTGGATCACATTCAGTACTTC. Encoded protein: CASSPVLAGALDHIQYF.

This clone was recorded once. This chain uses TRBV28 with TRBJ2-5; TRBD2 agrees at 11 bases. CDR3 size: 15 residues. Per the germline V gene, CDR1 is MDHEN and CDR2 is SYDVKM. Trimming removed 6 bases from V and 7 bases from J; junction bases left unmatched: 10. CDR3 sequence (DNA): TGTGCCAGCAGGAGGCTAGGGACTAGCGGTACGACCCAGTACTTC. Translated: CASRRLGTSGTTQYF.

V usage is TRBV7-2 and J usage is TRBJ1-5, with D perhaps TRBD1 (5 bases). Germline V lookup: CDR1 SGHTA, CDR2 FQGNSA. The V end was cut by 1 base, the J end by 0 bases, with 10 bases between. This CDR3 spans 16 amino acids. This CDR3 reads CASSLDRLHSNQPQHF. DNA for the CDR3: TGTGCCAGCAGCTTAGACAGGCTACATAGCAATCAGCCCCAGCATTTT.